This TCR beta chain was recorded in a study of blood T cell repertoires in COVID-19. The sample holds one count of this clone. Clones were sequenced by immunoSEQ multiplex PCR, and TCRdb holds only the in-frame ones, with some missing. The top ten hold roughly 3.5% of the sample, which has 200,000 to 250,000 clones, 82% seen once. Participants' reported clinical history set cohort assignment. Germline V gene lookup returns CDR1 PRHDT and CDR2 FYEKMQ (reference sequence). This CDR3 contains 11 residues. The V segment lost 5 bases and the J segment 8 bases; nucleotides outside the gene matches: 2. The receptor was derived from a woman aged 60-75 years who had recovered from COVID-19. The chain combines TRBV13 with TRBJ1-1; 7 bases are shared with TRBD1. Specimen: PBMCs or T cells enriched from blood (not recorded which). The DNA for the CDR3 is TGTGCCAGCAGCGTGGACAGGGAAGCTTTCTTT. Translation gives CASSVDREAFF.